This passage covers 13 T cell receptor beta chains from one sample sequenced in a study of blood T cell repertoires in COVID-19. The assay was immunoSEQ multiplex PCR, and TCRdb's table has in-frame clones only and misses some. The data hold about 170,000 clones, with approximately 79% observed a single time. The sequencing sample was made of PBMCs or T cells enriched from blood (not recorded which). The receptors come from a woman aged 65 to 85 in a cohort exposed to, infected with or recovered from COVID-19 (not recorded which).

This rearrangement joins TRBV3-1 (or the pseudogene TRBV3-2) to TRBJ2-4; 10 positions match TRBD2. Unmatched junction bases numbered 8, after V lost 0 bases and J lost 3 bases. Germline V gives CDR1 LGHDT, CDR2 YNNKEL (reference sequence). The CDR3 has 18 residues. CDR3 nucleotide sequence: TGTGCCAGCAGCCAAGATCTTGAGGGACTAGCGCACAAAAACATTCAGTACTTC. Translating gives CASSQDLEGLAHKNIQYF.

CDR3 nucleotides: TGTGCCATCAGTGAGTCGACTGGAGGTCAGCCCCAGCATTTT. It codes for CAISESTGGQPQHF. The rearrangement uses TRBV10-3 and TRBJ1-5; D uncertain. There are 14 residues in the CDR3. CDR1 is ENHRY and CDR2 is SYGVKD in the germline V gene. The V gene lost 0 bases and the J gene lost 6 bases, with 9 bases spanning the gap.

This chain connects TRBV29-1 to TRBJ1-2; D perhaps matches TRBD1 (6 bases). Germline CDR1 and CDR2: SQVTM and ANQGSEA. The CDR3 is 14 residues long. Trimming left V 7 bases short and J 1 base short, with 16 bases between. CDR3 DNA sequence: TGCAGCGCCCACCCAGGGGACGGTAACTATGGCTACACCTTC. Encoded protein: CSAHPGDGNYGYTF.

This clone was observed once. The gene calls are TRBV6-5 and TRBJ2-1; 10 nucleotides align to TRBD2. CDR3 length: 16 amino acids. The germline gives CDR1 MNHEY, CDR2 SVGAGI. V shed 4 bases, J shed 4 bases, and the junction held 7 bases outside the gene matches. This CDR3 is CASSSPSGGGYNEQFF. In DNA, the CDR3 is TGTGCCAGCAGTTCTCCTAGCGGGGGAGGGTACAATGAGCAGTTCTTC.

This clone was counted a single time. The chain recombines TRBV6-5 with TRBJ1-1; no reliable D call. V shed 6 bases and J shed 4 bases, with 12 bases lying between them. Germline CDR1 reads MNHEY; CDR2 reads SVGAGI. CDR3 length equals 13 residues. CDR3 region: CASRVFRGTEAFF. CDR3 sequence (DNA): TGTGCCAGCAGGGTTTTTCGGGGCACTGAAGCTTTCTTT.

This chain connects TRBV15 to TRBJ2-2; 12 bases are a match to TRBD2. The junction had 5 bases not matched to a gene; V was cut back by 2 bases and J by 4 bases. CDR1 is LNHNV, CDR2 YYDKDF, per germline (reference sequence). The CDR3 runs 17 residues. The CDR3 DNA sequence: TGTGCCACCAGCAGACCGACTAGCGGGAGTCTCACCGGGGAGCTGTTTTTT. Its protein product is CATSRPTSGSLTGELFF.

CDR3: CASSKDSSNQPQHF. DNA of the CDR3: TGTGCCAGCAGCAAAGACAGTAGCAATCAGCCCCAGCATTTT. This chain uses TRBV2 with TRBJ1-5, with D possibly being TRBD1 (5 bases). Trimming cost V 6 bases and J 0 bases, with 9 bases left between them. The CDR3 contains 14 residues. CDR1 SNHLY and CDR2 FYNNEI come from the germline V gene.

The genes are TRBV5-6 and TRBJ1-2, with D perhaps TRBD1 (6 bases). V was trimmed by 0 bases and J by 8 bases, leaving 14 bases between them. In germline, CDR1 is SGHDT, CDR2 YYEEEE. The CDR3 is made up of 14 amino acids. CDR3 bases: TGTGCCAGCAGCTTGGCAGGGGCGCGTGGGGGCTACACCTTC. Translated: CASSLAGARGGYTF.

This clone has just a few counts. V and J are TRBV10-2 and TRBJ2-1, with 14 nucleotides matching TRBD2. This CDR3 comprises 17 residues. After removal of 1 base from V and 7 bases from J, the junction contained 6 bases not matched to a gene. Germline CDR1 is WSHSY and CDR2 is SAAADI. The DNA of the CDR3 is TGCGCCAGCAGTGAGTTAAAGACTAGCGGGAGGGCGAATGAGCAGTTCTTC. Translation gives CASSELKTSGRANEQFF.

The chain combines TRBV7-9 with TRBJ2-7, with 10 nucleotides matching TRBD1. The CDR3 is 14 amino acids. After removal of 4 bases from V and 7 bases from J, the junction contained 7 bases not matched to a gene. Germline CDR1 SEHNR, CDR2 FQNEAQ (reference sequence). CDR3 amino acids: CASSSGTGVREQYF. The CDR3 DNA sequence: TGTGCCAGCAGCTCCGGGACAGGGGTGAGGGAGCAGTACTTC.

The chain carries TRBV4-2 and TRBJ2-1; possibly TRBD2 for D (6 bases). In germline, CDR1 is LGHNA, CDR2 YNFKEQ. The CDR3 is 15 residues long. The V end lost 0 bases, the J end lost 8 bases, and 14 bases lay between the germline ends. CDR3 region: CASSQDWVGSYEQFF. The CDR3 DNA is TGTGCCAGCAGCCAAGATTGGGTCGGGAGCTATGAGCAGTTCTTC.

The rearrangement joins TRBV5-1 to TRBJ2-5; 10 bases line up with TRBD1. The CDR3 is 15 residues long. Trimming at V came to 4 bases and at J to 5 bases, leaving 8 bases not matched to a gene. The germline V gene encodes CDR1 SGHRS and CDR2 YFSETQ. This CDR3 is CASSPGQGSKETQYF. CDR3 DNA sequence: TGCGCCAGCAGCCCGGGACAGGGGAGTAAGGAGACCCAGTACTTC.

The chain joins TRBV3-1 (or the pseudogene TRBV3-2) to TRBJ1-2; D may be TRBD1 (5 bases). Germline V CDR1 and CDR2: LGHDT, YNNKEL (reference sequence). This CDR3 region has 13 residues. V was shortened by 8 bases and J by 5 bases, with 15 bases between the two germline ends. The CDR3 region is CASGLNGGYGYTF. DNA of the CDR3: TGTGCCAGCGGCTTAAACGGGGGTTATGGCTACACCTTC.